These 16 T cell receptor beta chains were sequenced from one sample in a study of T-cell reconstitution after alpha-beta-depleted transplantation in children. Unique molecular identifiers were incorporated when the TCRbeta library was constructed. TCRdb re-derived calls from the PCR reads in MiXCR, one entry per CDR3 protein. The sample lists almost 500,000 distinct CDR3 sequences; about 10% were seen once. Material: PBMCs, obtained before TCRalphabeta/CD19-depleted stem cell transplant. Receptors were obtained from a child under 10 years old with inherited bone marrow failure, due to receive a stem cell transplant.

This clonotype has at least ten counts. Mismatch with germline at one junction end may stem from a read error. The rearrangement joins TRBV20-1 to TRBJ2-7; TRBD2 aligns across 12 bases. The CDR3 consists of 13 residues. CDR1 and CDR2 (germline): DFQATT, SNEGSKA (reference sequence). CDR3 coding DNA: TGCAGTACTAGCGGGAGGCTCTCCTACGAGCAGTACTTC. Encoded protein: CSTSGRLSYEQYF.

V is TRBV29-1 and J is TRBJ2-7; 8 nucleotides align to TRBD1. The ends lost 3 bases at V and 2 bases at J; junction bases unmatched: 6. The germline CDR1 and CDR2 sequences are SQVTM and ANQGSEA. This CDR3 spans 14 amino acids. CDR3 DNA: TGCAGCGTTGAGGCAGGGGGCTCTCCCTACGAGCAGTACTTC. This codes for CSVEAGGSPYEQYF.

This clonotype was counted only a few times. V is TRBV12-3 or TRBV12-4 and J is TRBJ1-5; 7 bases align to TRBD1. J lost 2 bases, V lost 7 bases, and 5 bases had no gene match. This CDR3 comprises 14 residues. The CDR3 region has the DNA TGTGCCAGCACCAACACAGGGGGCAATCAGCCCCAGCATTTT. This translates into CASTNTGGNQPQHF.

A word on this clonotype: This may be a read error, as it is one base from a much larger clone. This chain uses TRBV13 with TRBJ2-1, with a tentative D call TRBD2 (5 bases). CDR3 length: 12 amino acids. Per the germline V gene, CDR1 is PRHDT and CDR2 is FYEKMQ (reference sequence). With 0 bases removed from V and 9 bases from J, the gap between germline ends came to 6 bases. DNA for the CDR3: TGTGCCAGCAGCTTAGGGGACTTTGAGCAGTTCTTC. The encoded protein is CASSLGDFEQFF.

This clonotype was picked up many times. The rearrangement joins TRBV24-1 to TRBJ2-1; perhaps TRBD2 as D (6 bases). CDR3 size: 14 residues. Trimming removed 2 bases from V and 5 bases from J, with 9 bases in between. Germline CDR1 is KGHDR and CDR2 is SFDVKD. CDR3 bases: TGTGCCACCAGTGATTGGGGGGAACACAATGAGCAGTTCTTC. Encoded protein: CATSDWGEHNEQFF.

This clonotype was found many times. In DNA, the CDR3 is TGTGCCAGCAGTTACGGACGGCAGAACACTGAAGCTTTCTTT. Translating it yields CASSYGRQNTEAFF. This chain joins TRBV6-5 and TRBJ1-1; D remains unclear. Trimming shortened V by 2 bases and J by 1 base, and 8 bases separated the two germline ends. The CDR3 totals 14 residues. CDR1 and CDR2 (germline): MNHEY, SVGAGI.

The table lists this clonotype with many counts. This chain uses TRBV11-2 with TRBJ1-1, with TRBD1 matching 7 bases. The CDR3 has 15 residues. Germline-derived CDR1 and CDR2 are SGHAT and FQNNGV. V lost 5 bases and J lost 3; bases outside the gene matches: 9. The CDR3 nucleotides are TGTGCCAGCAGCGTTAAACAGGGGCTTTACACTGAAGCTTTCTTT. Protein: CASSVKQGLYTEAFF.

This clonotype was recorded at least ten times. The chain joins TRBV7-6 to TRBJ1-4, with 9 nucleotides matching TRBD1. Germline-derived CDR1 and CDR2 are SGHVS and FNYEAQ. The J segment lost 6 bases and the V segment lost 4 bases, leaving 3 bases of the junction unmatched. This CDR3 is built from 14 residues. CDR3 amino acids: CASSSRQGDEKLFF. The DNA for the CDR3 is TGTGCCAGCAGCTCCCGACAGGGGGATGAAAAACTGTTTTTT.

Points on this clonotype: This sequence may be a read error, since a much larger clone differs from it by one base. The V and J genes are TRBV20-1 and TRBJ2-1; 8 bases align to TRBD2. The ends lost 0 bases at V and 0 bases at J; junction bases unmatched: 4. CDR3 length: 16 residues. Germline V gives CDR1 DFQATT, CDR2 SNEGSKA (reference sequence). The CDR3 protein is CSARDRGGGSYNEQFF. The DNA of the CDR3 is TGCAGTGCTAGAGATCGGGGGGGAGGCTCCTACAATGAGCAGTTCTTC.

The chain is built from TRBV5-4 and TRBJ1-5, with no clear D. The CDR3 contains 13 residues. V lost 3 bases and J 3 bases, leaving 7 bases between the germline ends. CDR1 SGHNT and CDR2 YYREEE come from the germline V gene (reference sequence). CDR3 protein: CASSWTPNQPQHF. DNA of the CDR3: TGTGCCAGCAGCTGGACGCCCAATCAGCCCCAGCATTTT.

This clonotype was detected many times. The rearrangement joins TRBV5-5 to TRBJ2-7, with D possibly being TRBD2 (6 bases). Trimming pared 4 bases from V and 0 bases from J, leaving 17 bases between. Germline CDR1 reads SGHKS; CDR2 reads YYEKEE (reference sequence). This CDR3 is 16 amino acids long. CDR3 protein: CASSRLGRGSSYEQYF. The CDR3 DNA sequence: TGTGCCAGCAGCCGACTCGGACGGGGGAGCTCCTACGAGCAGTACTTC.

This clonotype was counted ten times or more. The chain couples TRBV3-1 to TRBJ2-5, with 7 bases lining up with TRBD2. The length of the CDR3 is 15 residues. Germline V gene lookup returns CDR1 LGHDT and CDR2 YNNKEL (reference sequence). J was trimmed by 5 bases and V by 0 bases; bases with no gene match: 6. The CDR3 sequence is CASSQDGGSWETQYF. CDR3 in DNA: TGTGCCAGCAGCCAAGATGGCGGGAGTTGGGAGACCCAGTACTTC.

The sample holds many counts of this clonotype. V is TRBV11-2 and J is TRBJ2-7, with 7 bases that match TRBD2. CDR3 length equals 18 residues. CDR1 is SGHAT and CDR2 is FQNNGV in the germline V gene. V shed 1 base, J shed 0 bases, and the junction held 12 bases outside the gene matches. The CDR3 nucleotides are TGTGCCAGCAGCTTAGGTCCAGCGGGACCCATTTACTCCTACGAGCAGTACTTC. It translates to CASSLGPAGPIYSYEQYF.

This clonotype was recorded at least ten times. The chain is built from TRBV27 and TRBJ2-7; 8 positions agree with TRBD1. The junction had 8 bases not matched to a gene; V was cut back by 3 bases and J by 4 bases. The CDR3 contains 15 residues. Germline assignment: CDR1 MNHEY and CDR2 SMNVEV (reference sequence). Here the CDR3 DNA reads TGTGCCAGCAGTTTCTGGGACAGGAGGTTATACGAGCAGTACTTC. Translation gives CASSFWDRRLYEQYF.

This clonotype was recorded at least ten times. The chain couples TRBV4-3 to TRBJ2-7; D is perhaps TRBD1 (6 bases). CDR3 length equals 15 residues. Trimming removed 0 bases at V and 2 bases at J, with 11 bases between. CDR1 and CDR2 from the germline V gene are LGHNA and YSLEER. Here the CDR3 reads CASSQEGAGTYEQYF. CDR3 nucleotides: TGCGCCAGCAGCCAAGAGGGGGCAGGGACCTACGAGCAGTACTTC.

The gene calls are TRBV5-5 and TRBJ2-3; perhaps TRBD1 as D (5 bases). Trimming took off 1 base at V and 0 bases at J, with 15 bases between the two ends. The CDR3 is made up of 17 amino acids. CDR1 is SGHKS, CDR2 YYEKEE, per germline (reference sequence). CDR3 in DNA: TGTGCCAGCAGCTTGCAGGGCTTGTTGTCGAGCACAGATACGCAGTATTTT. This sequence encodes CASSLQGLLSSTDTQYF.